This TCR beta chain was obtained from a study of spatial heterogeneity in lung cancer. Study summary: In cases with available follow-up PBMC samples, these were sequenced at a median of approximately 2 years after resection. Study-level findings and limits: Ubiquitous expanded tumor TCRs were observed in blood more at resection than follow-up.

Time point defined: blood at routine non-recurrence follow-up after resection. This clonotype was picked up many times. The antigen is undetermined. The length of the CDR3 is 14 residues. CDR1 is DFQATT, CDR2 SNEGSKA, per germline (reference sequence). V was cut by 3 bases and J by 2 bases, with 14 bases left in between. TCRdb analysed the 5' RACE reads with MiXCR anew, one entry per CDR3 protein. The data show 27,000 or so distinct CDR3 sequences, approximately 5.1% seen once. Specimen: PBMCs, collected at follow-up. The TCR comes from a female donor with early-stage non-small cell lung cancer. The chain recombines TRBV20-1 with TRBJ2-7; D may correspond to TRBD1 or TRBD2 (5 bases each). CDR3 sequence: CSARGVALTYEQYF. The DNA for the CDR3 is TGCAGTGCTAGGGGGGTAGCGCTCACCTACGAGCAGTACTTC.